This TCR beta chain was obtained from a study of radiation and T cells in renal cell carcinoma. Study at large: Nephrectomy followed 15 Gy stereotactic body radiation by 4 weeks. Study-wide findings and caveats: Top tumor clonotypes rose in blood 2 weeks post-radiation, then contracted. Baseline intratumoral clonotype presence is unknown without pretreatment biopsies.

Measured with immunoSEQ multiplex PCR; TCRdb has only the in-frame clones, and not every one. The sample holds 100,000 to 150,000 clones; around 89% are singletons and the top ten take nearly 6%. CDR1 is SGDLS, CDR2 YYNGEE, per germline. The CDR3 contains 16 residues. V lost 0 bases, J lost 4 bases, and 16 bases lay in between. As to this clone: Its antigen remains unknown.

As for time point: blood 2 weeks post-SBRT. Described treatment: 15 Gy SBRT to primary tumor, nephrectomy 4 weeks later. This renal cell carcinoma was of the clear cell type. This receptor was identified in a woman in her 70s with renal cell carcinoma. The chain links TRBV9 to TRBJ2-5, with a possible D match to TRBD2 (7 bases). The sequences come from blood, collected from a patient whose treatment included radiotherapy and nephrectomy. Here the CDR3 DNA reads TGTGCCAGCAGCGTAGGTGGCGGGGGCAAGGGAGAGACCCAGTACTTC. Its protein is CASSVGGGGKGETQYF.